What follows describes a single TCR beta chain. Its antigen remains unknown. This entry comes from a study of CXCR3-negative and CXCR3-positive naive CD8 T cells. About the study: With about 1.5 +/- 0.3 million reads per library, the TRB reads numbered roughly 140 million in total.

Germline CDR1 and CDR2: SQVTM and ANQGSEA. CDR3 length: 12 amino acids. The authors made the TRB cDNA libraries by 5' RACE using UMI labels. No DNA is given; TCRdb re-called the 5' RACE reads and lists each CDR3 protein once. In total, the table holds tens of thousands of distinct CDR3 sequences. Study-wide findings and caveats: Each naive subset displayed comparably high diversity, whereas memory CD8+ cells displayed much lower diversity. Across naive subsets, surface CD5 expression was comparable, and TCR strength was inferred from properties of the TRB CDR3.

What was sequenced was memory CD8+ T cells from blood. This TCR came from a human donor in good health. Some clones in this sample may be carry-over from other donors' samples. This chain connects TRBV29-1 to TRBJ2-7; TCRdb gives TRBD2 as the D gene, but with no DNA this cannot be confirmed. This chain's CDR3 is CSVDWRGETQYF.